The text below deals with one T cell receptor (beta chain). The junction departs from the called germline gene at one end, perhaps through a read error. This record comes from a study of post-analysis software for immune sequencing data. Study-wide context: The courses of disease that were included comprised relapsing-remitting, secondary progressive and progressive-relapsing multiple sclerosis.

Prepared TCR beta cDNA libraries contained unique molecular identifiers. TCRdb used MiXCR to reprocess the PCR reads, holding one entry per CDR3 protein. This sample yields approximately 440,000 distinct CDR3 sequences, of which nearly 45% are seen a single time; about an eighth belongs to the top ten. The sequence derives from a girl aged 5-17 years with multiple sclerosis. Sequenced material: blood.

CDR3 region: CASSRTSGADAQYF. The CDR3 region has the DNA TGTGCCAGCAGTCGGACTAGCGGGGCAGATGCGCAGTATTTT. The rearrangement joins TRBV12-3 or TRBV12-4 to TRBJ2-3; 12 bases are shared with TRBD2. There are 14 residues in the CDR3.